This TCR beta chain is drawn from a study of blood T cell repertoires in COVID-19. As for the study in general: Researchers got acute and convalescent COVID-19 samples from the United States, Italy and Spain. PBMCs, B-cell-depleted T cells, or T cells provided the cDNA or gDNA that made up the material.

The CDR3 is 14 residues long. Germline loops: CDR1 SGHRS, CDR2 YFSETQ. V was pared by 0 bases and J by 3 bases, with 10 bases between. Original handling: Amplified reference gene primers provided the basis for estimating nucleated cell counts. Clones were read by immunoSEQ multiplex PCR, and TCRdb kept only the in-frame ones, dropping some. V, J and clone size are taken as reported in that table, and D and trimming were inferred from the DNA itself. The sample yields 200,000 to 300,000 clones, 80% to 90% seen once. Seattle patients were enrolled while actively infected and followed longitudinally. The source of this sequence is a woman aged 80 or older with COVID-19, enrolled during active disease. The genes are TRBV5-1 and TRBJ2-7; D remains ambiguous. The sample taken for sequencing was peripheral blood. This chain's CDR3 is CASSLVEANYEQYF. DNA of the CDR3: TGCGCCAGCAGCTTGGTAGAGGCCAACTACGAGCAGTACTTC.